Below, one T cell receptor beta chain is given with its context. Its antigen remains unidentified. The record has no base qualities; no much larger clone is one base away. For the CD8 naive samples, CD45RO-negative cells were positively selected for CCR7, yielding a CD45RA+CCR7+ population from which TemRA cells were excluded. Healthy HIV-negative adults with no recently reported acute infections or vaccinations were included as donors. Every donor was a Caucasian adult living in Nashville, Tennessee, USA. Blood was obtained by leukapheresis, after which PBMCs were separated by Ficoll-Histopaque density gradient centrifugation and cryopreserved in liquid nitrogen vapor phase. Analytical flow cytometry was used to check the purity and quantity of every magnetically sorted T cell population. Genomic DNA was isolated from every sorted fraction and measured by UV absorbance on a Nanodrop 2000c. These data come from a study of shared clonotypes between healthy human individuals (dated by TCRdb to about 2020). About the investigation overall: The cohort comprised a couple of women and three men aged 18 to 49 years. Per donor, three plates each were used for CD4 naive and CD4 memory, two for CD8 naive, and one for CD8 memory. The study deeply sequenced blood TCR repertoires of about 5 healthy adults to estimate repertoire size and the extent of clonotype sharing between individuals. Libraries were prepared and TCR repertoires were sequenced by different laboratories using diverse techniques, in order to increase sequencing depth and limit assay-specific biases. Between about 0.8 and 9 billion PBMCs per donor were obtained by leukapheresis.

Broad study findings and their caveats: Clonotypes shared by all four sorted-subset donors showed higher generation probabilities than non-shared clonotypes. Because the study included only a small number of donors, the genetic and exposure-history diversity represented was limited. Naive subsets generally had larger estimated clonotype richness than memory subsets. Sampling was restricted to blood, and TCR repertoires in tissue are likely to differ from TCR repertoires in blood. Pairwise subsampling led to the expectation that sequencing depth would affect the degree of clonotype sharing among donors. Rarefaction of sorted-subset datasets indicated incomplete sequencing despite the large sequencing depth. When a few donors were compared, the shared fraction of clonotypes was approximately 5% for naive CD4, about 4% for naive CD8, 2% to 2.5% for memory CD4, and less than 0.45% for memory CD8.

Its CDR3 holds 14 amino acids, cysteine through phenylalanine. Only the CDR3 region is kept as DNA, spanning 42 bases read in frame from base 1. Taken from the germline V gene, the CDR1 and CDR2 loops are MGHRA and YSYEKL. V is reduced by 2 bases and J by 1 base, leaving a spacing of 9 bases between them. Using the deep immunoSEQ assay, multiplex PCR amplified TCR CDR3 regions from genomic DNA. Extracted genomic DNA from each cell subset was spread evenly across all wells of several immunoSEQ 96-well plates, with each plate serving as a replicate. For sorted subsets, each replicate PCR was loaded with roughly 0.2 ug genomic DNA, equivalent to 32,000 or so T cell genomes. The purified libraries were quantified using a Qubit 3.0 fluorometer, sized with a Bioanalyzer 2100, and then quantified again using the KAPA Library Quantification kit. Every immunoSEQ 96-well plate was sequenced on a separate single-read 150-cycle Illumina NextSeq 550 flow cell. The original pipeline was this. The immunoSEQ output contained only junctional sequences without quality scores, so filtering could not match that applied to full-length reads. Sequences were annotated with PyIR, a Python wrapper for IgBLAST v1.9, using IMGT germline references to assign V/J genes and CDR3. Reads were removed for weak V/J assignments (E-value above 1e-6), missing CDR3, stop codons, out-of-frame junctions, or ambiguous translated residues. V3J clonotypes were defined as sequences sharing the same inferred V gene, J gene, and CDR3 amino acid sequence. To compute the percentage overlap between repertoires, the number of shared unique clonotypes was divided by the size of the smaller repertoire. RTK rarefaction, the Chao1 estimator, and Recon v2.1 estimates of unobserved clonotypes were used to assess repertoire richness. For all TCRbeta clonotypes obtained by the gDNA method from a handful of donors, generation probabilities were computed with OLGA. TCRdb obtained this table from immuneACCESS and retained in-frame rearrangements with V and J assigned. These tables miss some clones; where compared with another copy, unresolved V genes account for less than half of the shortfall, and the remainder is unexplained. Clone size and V and J calls were adopted from that table, with D and trimming inferred from the DNA. The sample table shows 2 million to 2.5 million clones, and about 95% are seen once. Jointly, the top ten make up more than 0.95% of the sample.

This receptor was taken from a young man in good health. The rearranged segments are TRBV4-1 and TRBJ2-7; the D segment could be TRBD2, given 6 matching bases. What was sequenced was naive CD8+ T cells sorted from blood. Explained via the paper, the cell subset or site label denotes: CD45RA+CCR7+. In nucleotide form, the sequence is TGCGCCAGCAGCCAATATCGGGGGTCCTACGAGCAGTACTTC. It translates to CASSQYRGSYEQYF.